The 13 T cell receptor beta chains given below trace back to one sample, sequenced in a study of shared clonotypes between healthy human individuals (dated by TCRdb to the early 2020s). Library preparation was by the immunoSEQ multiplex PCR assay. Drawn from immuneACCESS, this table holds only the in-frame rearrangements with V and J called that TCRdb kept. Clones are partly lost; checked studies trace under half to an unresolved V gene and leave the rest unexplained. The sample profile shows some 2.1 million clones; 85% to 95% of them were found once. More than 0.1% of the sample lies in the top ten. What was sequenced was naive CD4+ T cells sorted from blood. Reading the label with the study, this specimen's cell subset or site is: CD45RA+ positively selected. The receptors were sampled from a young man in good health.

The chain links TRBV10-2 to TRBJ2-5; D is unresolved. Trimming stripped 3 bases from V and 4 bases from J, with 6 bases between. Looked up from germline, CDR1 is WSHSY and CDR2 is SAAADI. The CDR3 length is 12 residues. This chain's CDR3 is CASSEVVETQYF. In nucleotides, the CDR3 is TGCGCCAGCAGTGAAGTGGTAGAGACCCAGTACTTC.

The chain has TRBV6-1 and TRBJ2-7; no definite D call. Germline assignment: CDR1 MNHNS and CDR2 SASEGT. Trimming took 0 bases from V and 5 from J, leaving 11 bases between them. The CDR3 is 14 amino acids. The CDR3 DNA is TGTGCCAGCAGTGAAGCCCTGGGTGTCCACGAGCAGTACTTC. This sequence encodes CASSEALGVHEQYF.

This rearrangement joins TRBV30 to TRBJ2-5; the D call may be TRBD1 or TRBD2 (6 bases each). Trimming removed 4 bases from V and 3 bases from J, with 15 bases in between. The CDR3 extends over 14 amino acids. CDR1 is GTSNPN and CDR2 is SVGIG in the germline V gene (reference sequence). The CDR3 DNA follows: TGTGCCTGGACCCCCGGAAGGGGGGAAGAGACCCAGTACTTC. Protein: CAWTPGRGEETQYF.

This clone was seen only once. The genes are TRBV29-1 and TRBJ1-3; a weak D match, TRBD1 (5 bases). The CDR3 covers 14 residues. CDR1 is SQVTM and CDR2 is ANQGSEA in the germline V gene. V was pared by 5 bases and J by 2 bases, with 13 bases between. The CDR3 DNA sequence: TGCAGCGTTTCCCCCGGGACTGCTGGAAACACCATATATTTT. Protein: CSVSPGTAGNTIYF.

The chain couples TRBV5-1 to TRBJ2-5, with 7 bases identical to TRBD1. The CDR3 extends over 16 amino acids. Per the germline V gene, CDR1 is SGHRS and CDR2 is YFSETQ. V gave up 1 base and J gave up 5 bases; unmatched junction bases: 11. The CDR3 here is CASSLSPTGARETQYF. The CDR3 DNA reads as TGCGCCAGCAGCTTGAGCCCTACAGGGGCCCGGGAGACCCAGTACTTC. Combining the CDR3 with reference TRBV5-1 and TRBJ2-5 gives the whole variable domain KAGVTQTPRYLIKTRGQQVTLSCSPISGHRSVSWYQQTPGQGLQFLFEYFSETQRNKGNFPGRFSGRQFSNSRSEMNVSTLELGDSALYLCASSLSPTGARETQYFGPGTRLLVL.

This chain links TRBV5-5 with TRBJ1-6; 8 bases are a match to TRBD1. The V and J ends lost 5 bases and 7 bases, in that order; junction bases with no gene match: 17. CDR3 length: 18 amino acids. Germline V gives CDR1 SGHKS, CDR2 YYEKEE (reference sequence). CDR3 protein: CASSSRPTGALGNSPLHF. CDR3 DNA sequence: TGTGCCAGCAGTTCCCGCCCGACAGGGGCCCTGGGAAATTCACCCCTCCACTTT. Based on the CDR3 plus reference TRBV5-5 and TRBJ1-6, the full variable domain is DAGVTQSPTHLIKTRGQQVTLRCSPISGHKSVSWYQQVLGQGPQFIFQYYEKEERGRGNFPDRFSARQFPNYSSELNVNALLLGDSALYLCASSSRPTGALGNSPLHFGNGTRLTVT.

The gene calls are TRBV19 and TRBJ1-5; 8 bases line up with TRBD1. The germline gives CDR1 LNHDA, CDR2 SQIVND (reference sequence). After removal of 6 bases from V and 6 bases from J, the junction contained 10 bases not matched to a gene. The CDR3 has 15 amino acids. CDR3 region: CASSNRGDYPQPQHF. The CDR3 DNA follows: TGTGCCAGTAGCAACAGGGGGGACTATCCTCAGCCCCAGCATTTT.

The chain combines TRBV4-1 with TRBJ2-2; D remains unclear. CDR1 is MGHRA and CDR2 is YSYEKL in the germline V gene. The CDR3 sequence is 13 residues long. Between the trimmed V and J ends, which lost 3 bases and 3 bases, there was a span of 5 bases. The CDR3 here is CASSHLYTGELFF. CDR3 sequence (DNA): TGCGCCAGCAGCCATCTTTACACCGGGGAGCTGTTTTTT.

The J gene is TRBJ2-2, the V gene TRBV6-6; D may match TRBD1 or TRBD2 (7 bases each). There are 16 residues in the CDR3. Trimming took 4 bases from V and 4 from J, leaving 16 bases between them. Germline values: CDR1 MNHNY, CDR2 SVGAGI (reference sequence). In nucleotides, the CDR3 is TGTGCCAGCAGTTCCCCAGGGGGGGCTATCACCGGGGAGCTGTTTTTT. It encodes CASSSPGGAITGELFF.

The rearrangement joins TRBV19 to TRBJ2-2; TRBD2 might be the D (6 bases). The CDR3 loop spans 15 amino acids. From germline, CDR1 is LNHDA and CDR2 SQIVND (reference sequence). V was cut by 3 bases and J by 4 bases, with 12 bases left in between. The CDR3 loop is CASSIPGGSTGELFF. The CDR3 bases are TGTGCCAGTAGTATCCCCGGGGGTTCCACCGGGGAGCTGTTTTTT.

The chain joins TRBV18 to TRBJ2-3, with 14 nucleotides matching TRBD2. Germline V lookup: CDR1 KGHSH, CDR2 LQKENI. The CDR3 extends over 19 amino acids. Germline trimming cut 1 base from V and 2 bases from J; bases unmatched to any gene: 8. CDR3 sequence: CASSPRRLAGGPITDTQYF. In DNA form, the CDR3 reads TGTGCCAGCTCACCACGGAGACTAGCGGGAGGGCCGATCACAGATACGCAGTATTTT.

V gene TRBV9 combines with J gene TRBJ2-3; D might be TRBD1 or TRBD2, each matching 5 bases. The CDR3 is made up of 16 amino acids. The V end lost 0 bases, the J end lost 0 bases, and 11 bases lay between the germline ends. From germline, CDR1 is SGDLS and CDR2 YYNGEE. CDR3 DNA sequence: TGTGCCAGCAGCGTAGATCAGGGACGAAGCACAGATACGCAGTATTTT. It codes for CASSVDQGRSTDTQYF.

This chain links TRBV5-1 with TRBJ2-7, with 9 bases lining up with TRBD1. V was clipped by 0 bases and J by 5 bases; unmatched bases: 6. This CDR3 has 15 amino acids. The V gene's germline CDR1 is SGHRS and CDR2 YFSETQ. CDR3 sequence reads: CASSLGYRGPDEQYF. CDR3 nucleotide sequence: TGCGCCAGCAGCTTGGGCTACAGGGGGCCGGACGAGCAGTACTTC.